This TCR beta chain was documented in a study of blood T cell repertoires in COVID-19 (dated by TCRdb to the early 2020s). Regarding the study in general: Samples covering the acute and convalescent phases of COVID-19 were provided by collaborators in the United States, Italy and Spain. The material from the prospective study consisted of cDNA or gDNA derived from T cells, B-cell-depleted T cells, or PBMCs. Deeply sampled blood TCRbeta repertoires from subjects exposed to, actively infected with, or recovered from COVID-19 were included in the dataset. The repertoires were released in a freely available public database intended as a resource for research on the immune response to SARS-CoV-2. Samples were obtained from the ongoing ImmuneRACE study (first 160 participants) and from 1,254 subjects provided by 6 global collaborators. Sample metadata almost always included a de-identified subject ID, COVID-19 status, age in years and sex. HLA class I and class II types, where available, came from metadata supplied by the sample provider rather than from assay-based typing. Points the paper makes about the study in general: How much clinical and demographic metadata was included differed by source and by participant, and the metadata was provided uncurated.

This clone was recorded only once. No cognate antigen has been identified for it. Base-call qualities are not available, and no considerably larger clone is one nucleotide away. TCRbeta CDR3 regions were amplified from genomic DNA using the immunoSEQ Assay, a bias-controlled multiplex PCR. Processing in the source paper ran as follows. Nucleated cell counts per sample were estimated from amplification of reference gene primers within the assay. Sequence reads were collapsed and filtered to measure the absolute abundance of every unique TCRbeta CDR3 rearrangement. Productive Simpson clonality was computed per sample as the square root of Simpson's diversity index over productive rearrangements. Not all clones reach the TCRdb copy of this immuneACCESS table, which keeps in-frame sequences only. Checked studies attribute under half of the gap to unresolved V genes and leave the rest unexplained. The V and J calls and clone size come from that table; D and trimming were worked out from the DNA. In all, the sample holds approximately 170,000 clones, and approximately 86% of those were seen once. The ten most abundant clones make up about 3.5% of the sample.

V sheds 1 base and J sheds 7 bases, leaving 8 bases between their ends. Taken from the germline V gene, the CDR1 and CDR2 loops are SGHTA and FQGNSA. From its cysteine to its phenylalanine, the CDR3 spans 14 amino acids. Only the CDR3 DNA is retained, 42 bases long and in frame from the first base. The collaborating institutions used their own protocols to collect whole blood in K2EDTA tubes. For TCRbeta analysis, collaborator samples were shipped as frozen whole blood, as isolated PBMCs, or as DNA extracted from either sample type. The rearranged segments are TRBV7-2 and TRBJ1-6; no D segment can be confidently identified. Sequencing used peripheral blood. The TCR was taken from a man in his 70s with acute or convalescent COVID-19. The CDR3 amino acid sequence is: CASSLVQSNSPLHF. The sequence in DNA is TGTGCCAGCAGCTTAGTACAGTCCAATTCACCCCTCCACTTT.